This T cell receptor beta chain was recorded in a study of beta chain features in type 1 diabetes. Of the isolated RNA, all was reverse transcribed, and so the sequenced material was expressed TCRB transcripts. Repertoires were generated with immunoSEQ multiplex PCR, while TCRdb's copy carries only in-frame clones and drops some. The table lists about 740,000 clones, about an eighth of them singletons, with about 0.02% in the top ten. On this clone: The antigen remains unidentified.

CDR1 is SQVTM, CDR2 ANQGSEA, per germline. The CDR3 is 13 residues long. V lost 5 bases, J lost 6 bases, and 13 bases lay in between. Study-wide results and limits: TCRB CDR3 length was moderately but significantly reduced in all four CD4+ subsets of Type 1 diabetes patients.

The specimen sequenced was naive CD4+ T cells from blood. The receptor's source is a man in his late teens or twenties with type 1 diabetes. This chain connects TRBV29-1 to TRBJ2-2; the D is unclear. The CDR3 nucleotides are TGCAGCGTTAGTTTGGCGCCTCCCGGGGAGCTGTTTTTT. Protein sequence: CSVSLAPPGELFF.